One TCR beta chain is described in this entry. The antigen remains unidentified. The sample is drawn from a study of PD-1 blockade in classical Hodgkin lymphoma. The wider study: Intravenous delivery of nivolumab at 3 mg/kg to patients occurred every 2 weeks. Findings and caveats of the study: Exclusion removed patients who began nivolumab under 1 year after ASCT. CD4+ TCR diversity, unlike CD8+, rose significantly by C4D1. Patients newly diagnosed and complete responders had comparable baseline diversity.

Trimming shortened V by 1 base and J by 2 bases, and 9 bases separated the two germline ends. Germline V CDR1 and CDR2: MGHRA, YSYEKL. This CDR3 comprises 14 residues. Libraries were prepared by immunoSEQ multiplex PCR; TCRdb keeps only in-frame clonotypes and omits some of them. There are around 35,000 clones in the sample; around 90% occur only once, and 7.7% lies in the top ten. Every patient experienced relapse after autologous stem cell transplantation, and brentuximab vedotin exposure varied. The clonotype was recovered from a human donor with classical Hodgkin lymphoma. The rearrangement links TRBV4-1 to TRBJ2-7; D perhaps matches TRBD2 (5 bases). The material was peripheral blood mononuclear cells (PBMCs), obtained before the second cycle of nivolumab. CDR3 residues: CASSQVEGAYEQYF. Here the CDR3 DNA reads TGCGCCAGCAGCCAAGTAGAGGGCGCCTACGAGCAGTACTTC.